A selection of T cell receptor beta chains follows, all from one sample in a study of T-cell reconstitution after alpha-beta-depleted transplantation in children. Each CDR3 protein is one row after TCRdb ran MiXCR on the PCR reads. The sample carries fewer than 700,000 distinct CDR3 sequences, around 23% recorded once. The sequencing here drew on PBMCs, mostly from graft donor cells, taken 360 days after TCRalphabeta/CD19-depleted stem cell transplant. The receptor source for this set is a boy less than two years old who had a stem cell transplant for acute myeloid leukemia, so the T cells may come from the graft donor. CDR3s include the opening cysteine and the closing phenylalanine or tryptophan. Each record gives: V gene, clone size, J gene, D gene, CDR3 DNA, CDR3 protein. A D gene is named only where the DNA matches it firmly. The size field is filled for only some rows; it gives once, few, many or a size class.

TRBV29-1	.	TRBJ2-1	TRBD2	TGCAGCGCGTCGAGCGGGGGTAACAATGAGCAGTTCTTC	CSASSGGNNEQFF
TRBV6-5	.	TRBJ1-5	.	TGTGCCAGCAGTTACTCGTCAGGTGAGCAGCCCCAGCATTTT	CASSYSSGEQPQHF
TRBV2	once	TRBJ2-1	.	TGTGCCAGCCACAGGGCCACCTACAATGAGCAGTTCTTC	CASHRATYNEQFF
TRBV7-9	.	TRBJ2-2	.	TGTGCCAGCGGTACTTTCACCGGGGAGTTGTTTTTT	CASGTFTGELFF
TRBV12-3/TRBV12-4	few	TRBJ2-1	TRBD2	TGTGCCAGCCTCAGGACTAGAGAGAATGAGCAGTTCTTC	CASLRTRENEQFF
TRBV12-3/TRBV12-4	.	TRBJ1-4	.	TGTGCCAGCAGTAGTCAGTCGGGTTCGATGGGTGAAAAACTGTTTTTT	CASSSQSGSMGEKLFF
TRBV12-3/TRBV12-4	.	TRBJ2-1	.	TGTGCCAGCAGTTTTGGGGTGCCCCTCCCCCGGGATGAGCAGTTCTTC	CASSFGVPLPRDEQFF
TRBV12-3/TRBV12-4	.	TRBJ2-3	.	TGTGCCAGCAGCCCGGACAAGGGCCAGTATTTT	CASSPDKGQYF
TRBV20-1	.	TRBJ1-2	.	TGCAGTGCTACAGGGGCTCCAAACTATGGCTACACCTTC	CSATGAPNYGYTF
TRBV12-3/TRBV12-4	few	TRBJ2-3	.	TGTGCCAGCAGAGAACAGGGCAGTAGTGCAGATACGCAGTATTTT	CASREQGSSADTQYF
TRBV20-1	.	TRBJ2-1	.	TGCAGTGCTAGAGATCCGAGGATTGACAATGAGCAGTTCTTC	CSARDPRIDNEQFF
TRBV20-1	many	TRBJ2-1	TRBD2	TGCAGTGCTAGGGGACTAGCGGGGGTCCGGCAGTTCTTC	CSARGLAGVRQFF
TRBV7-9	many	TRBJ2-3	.	TGTGCCAGCAGCATTAGCGGAGGCACAGATACGCAGTATTTT	CASSISGGTDTQYF
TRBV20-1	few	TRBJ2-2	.	TGCAGTGCTAGACCCGCGAACACCGGGGAGCTGTTTTTT	CSARPANTGELFF
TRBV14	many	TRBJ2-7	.	TGTGCCAGCAGCCACGTTCCCTACGAGCAGTACTTC	CASSHVPYEQYF
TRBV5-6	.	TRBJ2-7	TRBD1	TGTGCCAGCAGCTTGGGAGGACAGGCTTCCTACGAGCAGTACTTC	CASSLGGQASYEQYF
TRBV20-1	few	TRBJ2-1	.	TGCAGTGCTAAGGTTGAGCGGGTCATCTACAATGAGCAGTTCTTC	CSAKVERVIYNEQFF
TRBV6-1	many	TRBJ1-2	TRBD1	TGTGCCAGCAGTCGGACAGGGGACAACTATGGCTACACCTTC	CASSRTGDNYGYTF
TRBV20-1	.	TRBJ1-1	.	TGCAGTGCTGGACATCTGAACACTGAAGCTTTCTTT	CSAGHLNTEAFF
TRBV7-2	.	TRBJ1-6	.	TGTGCCAGCAGCTTAGAGGGGGGAGATAATTCACCCCTCCACTTT	CASSLEGGDNSPLHF
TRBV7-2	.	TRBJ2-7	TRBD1	TGTGCCAGCAGCTGGAGGACAGGCAAAGAGGGATCCTACGAGCAGTACTTC	CASSWRTGKEGSYEQYF
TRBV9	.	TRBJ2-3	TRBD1	TGTGCCAGCAGCCCGTGGGACAGCCTCACAGATACGCAGTATTTT	CASSPWDSLTDTQYF
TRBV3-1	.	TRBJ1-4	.	TGTGCCAGCAGCCAACTCGACAAGGAACTGTTTTTT	CASSQLDKELFF
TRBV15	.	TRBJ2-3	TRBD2	TGTGCCACCAGTGCTAGCGGGGGCTTCACAGATACGCAGTATTTT	CATSASGGFTDTQYF
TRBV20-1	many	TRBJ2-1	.	TGCAGTGCTAGAGACCCCCCCGGGGATGAGCAGTTCTTC	CSARDPPGDEQFF